The text below deals with one T cell receptor (beta chain). In germline, CDR1 is KGHSH, CDR2 LQKENI. This CDR3 spans 14 amino acids. V was cut by 5 bases and J by 5 bases, with 13 bases left in between. This sample was included in a study of regulatory T cells in long-lasting Graves disease. Assembly of TCR beta libraries relied on iRepertoire HTBI primers together with Arm-PCR of CDR3 regions. TCRdb re-called the multiplex PCR reads with MiXCR, one entry per CDR3 protein. Of more than 300,000 distinct CDR3 sequences listed, about 20% are singletons. Time point specified: persistent/refractory GD, antithyroid drugs over 5 years with positive TRAb. RNA from PBMCs was the source of the TCR library.

The sample was peripheral blood mononuclear cells (PBMCs), taken when the disease was refractory, from a patient treated with antithyroid drugs. The chain couples TRBV18 to TRBJ1-5, with a possible D match to TRBD1 (6 bases). The source of this sequence is a female donor with Graves disease. The CDR3 coding sequence is TGTGCCAGCTCATCGCTCAGGGGTGATCAGCCCCAGCATTTT. This gives the protein CASSSLRGDQPQHF.